A selection of T cell receptor beta chains follows, all from one sample in a study of beta chain features in type 1 diabetes. The protocol was immunoSEQ multiplex PCR, while the TCRdb copy is restricted to in-frame clones and leaves out a portion. The table includes 630,000 or so clones, about an eighth detected once. Material for sequencing was naive CD4+ T cells from blood. The receptor source for this set is a man younger than 35 with type 1 diabetes. The CDR3 runs from the conserved cysteine through the conserved F or W. The order of the fields is clone size, J gene, D gene, V gene, CDR3 protein, CDR3 DNA. The D gene is left open where the match is weak. Rows may omit the clone size; those that give it use once, few, many or a size class.

abundance: -
j_gene: TRBJ2-1
d_gene: -
v_gene: TRBV30
CDR3aa: CAWSGGISRFF
CDR3nt: TGTGCCTGGAGTGGGGGGATTAGCCGTTTCTTC

abundance: few
j_gene: TRBJ2-3
d_gene: TRBD2
v_gene: TRBV7-2
CDR3aa: CASSLAQAGGTDTQYF
CDR3nt: TGTGCCAGCAGCTTAGCTCAAGCGGGGGGCACAGATACGCAGTATTTT

abundance: few
j_gene: TRBJ1-2
d_gene: TRBD1
v_gene: TRBV7-9
CDR3aa: CASSPGQAHYGYTF
CDR3nt: TGTGCCAGCAGCCCGGGACAGGCTCACTATGGCTACACCTTC

abundance: few
j_gene: TRBJ1-4
d_gene: TRBD1
v_gene: TRBV6-6
CDR3aa: CASRSGGDEKLFF
CDR3nt: TGTGCCAGCAGGTCAGGGGGCGACGAAAAACTGTTTTTT

abundance: few
j_gene: TRBJ2-5
d_gene: -
v_gene: TRBV4-1
CDR3aa: CASSQGTEETQYF
CDR3nt: TGCGCCAGCAGCCAGGGGACCGAAGAGACCCAGTACTTC

abundance: -
j_gene: TRBJ2-7
d_gene: -
v_gene: TRBV28
CDR3aa: CASSLATYEQYF
CDR3nt: TGTGCCAGCAGTTTGGCCACCTACGAGCAGTACTTC

abundance: -
j_gene: TRBJ1-2
d_gene: -
v_gene: TRBV2
CDR3aa: CASSGGGGYYGYTF
CDR3nt: TGTGCCAGCAGTGGGGGTGGAGGGTATTATGGCTACACCTTC

abundance: few
j_gene: TRBJ1-4
d_gene: -
v_gene: TRBV25-1
CDR3aa: CASSSHGQGPEKLFF
CDR3nt: TGTGCCAGCAGCTCACACGGGCAGGGGCCTGAAAAACTGTTTTTT

abundance: few
j_gene: TRBJ1-5
d_gene: TRBD1
v_gene: TRBV28
CDR3aa: CASSSPTGDSNQPQHF
CDR3nt: TGTGCCAGCAGTTCCCCGACAGGGGATAGCAATCAGCCCCAGCATTTT

abundance: -
j_gene: TRBJ1-2
d_gene: -
v_gene: TRBV9
CDR3aa: CASSFQGSFPSANYGYTF
CDR3nt: TGTGCCAGCAGCTTCCAGGGCAGCTTCCCCTCAGCTAACTATGGCTACACCTTC

abundance: few
j_gene: TRBJ2-2
d_gene: -
v_gene: TRBV30
CDR3aa: CAWSVRNTGELFF
CDR3nt: TGTGCCTGGAGTGTGAGAAACACCGGGGAGCTGTTTTTT

abundance: -
j_gene: TRBJ2-7
d_gene: -
v_gene: TRBV29-1
CDR3aa: CSVLGIHEQYF
CDR3nt: TGCAGCGTTCTGGGTATCCACGAGCAGTACTTC

abundance: -
j_gene: TRBJ1-1
d_gene: -
v_gene: TRBV7-3
CDR3aa: CASSLAREDSEAFF
CDR3nt: TGTGCCAGCAGCTTAGCCCGGGAGGATTCTGAAGCTTTCTTT

abundance: -
j_gene: TRBJ1-6
d_gene: TRBD1
v_gene: TRBV30
CDR3aa: CAWDSDRVAPLHF
CDR3nt: TGTGCCTGGGACTCGGACAGGGTGGCCCCCCTCCACTTT

abundance: -
j_gene: TRBJ1-6
d_gene: TRBD1
v_gene: TRBV30
CDR3aa: CAWSVRDRDSPLHF
CDR3nt: TGTGCCTGGAGTGTCAGGGACAGGGATTCACCCCTCCACTTT

abundance: many
j_gene: TRBJ2-6
d_gene: -
v_gene: TRBV28
CDR3aa: CAATLGGGANVLTF
CDR3nt: TGTGCCGCGACTCTCGGAGGCGGGGCCAACGTCCTGACTTTC

abundance: -
j_gene: TRBJ2-2
d_gene: TRBD1
v_gene: TRBV19
CDR3aa: CASTKGTGLRTGELFF
CDR3nt: TGTGCCAGTACCAAGGGGACAGGGTTGCGCACCGGGGAGCTGTTTTTT

abundance: -
j_gene: TRBJ2-1
d_gene: TRBD2
v_gene: TRBV15
CDR3aa: CATSRFLGGTTDILRDEQFF
CDR3nt: TGTGCCACCAGCAGGTTCTTGGGGGGGACCACCGACATCCTCCGCGATGAGCAGTTCTTC

abundance: -
j_gene: TRBJ2-7
d_gene: TRBD1
v_gene: TRBV4-2
CDR3aa: CASSQAGTGPYEQYF
CDR3nt: TGTGCCAGCAGCCAGGCCGGGACAGGGCCCTACGAGCAGTACTTC

abundance: -
j_gene: TRBJ2-5
d_gene: TRBD1
v_gene: TRBV6-5
CDR3aa: CASSYGTGLETQYF
CDR3nt: TGTGCCAGCAGTTACGGGACAGGGCTGGAGACCCAGTACTTC

abundance: -
j_gene: TRBJ2-5
d_gene: -
v_gene: TRBV10-3
CDR3aa: CAIRDSPVETQYF
CDR3nt: TGTGCCATCAGGGACAGCCCCGTGGAGACCCAGTACTTC

abundance: -
j_gene: TRBJ1-3
d_gene: -
v_gene: TRBV9
CDR3aa: CASSVVGFGNTIYF
CDR3nt: TGTGCCAGCAGCGTAGTTGGGTTTGGAAACACCATATATTTT

abundance: few
j_gene: TRBJ1-5
d_gene: -
v_gene: TRBV6-5
CDR3aa: CASGWENQPQHF
CDR3nt: TGTGCCAGCGGGTGGGAAAATCAGCCCCAGCATTTT

abundance: few
j_gene: TRBJ2-5
d_gene: -
v_gene: TRBV2
CDR3aa: CASSRRSGETQYF
CDR3nt: TGTGCCAGCAGTAGGCGATCAGGGGAGACCCAGTACTTC

abundance: few
j_gene: TRBJ2-3
d_gene: -
v_gene: TRBV5-1
CDR3aa: CASSSWTSTDTQYF
CDR3nt: TGCGCCAGCAGCTCTTGGACTAGCACAGATACGCAGTATTTT

abundance: few
j_gene: TRBJ2-2
d_gene: -
v_gene: TRBV28
CDR3aa: CASSFAGITGELFF
CDR3nt: TGTGCCAGCAGTTTTGCGGGGATCACCGGGGAGCTGTTTTTT

abundance: -
j_gene: TRBJ1-1
d_gene: -
v_gene: TRBV4-1
CDR3aa: CASSQLSKVPRNTEAFF
CDR3nt: TGCGCCAGCAGCCAACTAAGTAAGGTCCCGAGGAACACTGAAGCTTTCTTT

abundance: few
j_gene: TRBJ1-2
d_gene: -
v_gene: TRBV30
CDR3aa: CAWATVTAGNLLGYTF
CDR3nt: TGTGCCTGGGCTACCGTGACCGCAGGGAACCTCTTAGGCTACACCTTC

abundance: few
j_gene: TRBJ2-2
d_gene: TRBD1
v_gene: TRBV28
CDR3aa: CASSRPWTGRSTGELFF
CDR3nt: TGTGCCAGCAGTCGCCCCTGGACAGGGCGGTCCACCGGGGAGCTGTTTTTT

abundance: -
j_gene: TRBJ2-2
d_gene: -
v_gene: TRBV29-1
CDR3aa: CSAGTGARIGTGELFF
CDR3nt: TGCAGCGCGGGGACTGGGGCTAGGATCGGCACCGGGGAGCTGTTTTTT

abundance: -
j_gene: TRBJ1-5
d_gene: -
v_gene: TRBV14
CDR3aa: CASSQSLDQPQHF
CDR3nt: TGTGCCAGCAGCCAATCCCTCGATCAGCCCCAGCATTTT

abundance: -
j_gene: TRBJ2-7
d_gene: TRBD2
v_gene: TRBV7-3
CDR3aa: CASSLNGGALSEQYF
CDR3nt: TGTGCCAGCTCCCTTAACGGGGGGGCGCTCAGCGAGCAGTACTTC

abundance: -
j_gene: TRBJ2-5
d_gene: -
v_gene: TRBV13
CDR3aa: CASSSPWRAGTTETQYF
CDR3nt: TGTGCCAGCAGCTCCCCCTGGAGGGCAGGGACAACGGAGACCCAGTACTTC

abundance: few
j_gene: TRBJ2-1
d_gene: -
v_gene: TRBV11-2
CDR3aa: CASSLVSGSIGVNEQFF
CDR3nt: TGTGCCAGCAGCTTAGTGTCCGGCTCCATAGGGGTCAATGAGCAGTTCTTC

abundance: -
j_gene: TRBJ2-4
d_gene: -
v_gene: TRBV6-1
CDR3aa: CASSEDKLVKNIQYF
CDR3nt: TGTGCCAGCAGTGAAGACAAATTGGTCAAAAACATTCAGTACTTC

abundance: few
j_gene: TRBJ2-3
d_gene: TRBD1
v_gene: TRBV5-4
CDR3aa: CASRAWGQGLDTQYF
CDR3nt: TGTGCCAGCAGGGCCTGGGGACAGGGATTAGATACGCAGTATTTT

abundance: -
j_gene: TRBJ1-2
d_gene: -
v_gene: TRBV18
CDR3aa: CASSPPGRIVYGYTF
CDR3nt: TGTGCCAGCTCACCACCAGGACGGATCGTCTATGGCTACACCTTC

abundance: -
j_gene: TRBJ2-7
d_gene: TRBD1
v_gene: TRBV7-2
CDR3aa: CASSFGQGSYEQYF
CDR3nt: TGTGCCAGCAGCTTTGGACAGGGTTCCTACGAGCAGTACTTC

abundance: few
j_gene: TRBJ2-1
d_gene: TRBD2
v_gene: TRBV9
CDR3aa: CASSVSGTSGRANNEQFF
CDR3nt: TGTGCCAGCAGCGTATCCGGGACTAGCGGGAGGGCCAACAATGAGCAGTTCTTC

abundance: few
j_gene: TRBJ2-1
d_gene: TRBD2
v_gene: TRBV10-3
CDR3aa: CAISSLAGGAYNEQFF
CDR3nt: TGTGCCATCAGTAGCTTAGCGGGGGGCGCCTACAATGAGCAGTTCTTC

abundance: -
j_gene: TRBJ1-1
d_gene: TRBD1
v_gene: TRBV7-9
CDR3aa: CASSFTGQGEAFF
CDR3nt: TGTGCCAGCAGCTTTACCGGACAGGGGGAAGCTTTCTTT

abundance: -
j_gene: TRBJ2-7
d_gene: TRBD1
v_gene: TRBV30
CDR3aa: CAWGATGGSGQYF
CDR3nt: TGTGCCTGGGGAGCGACAGGGGGCTCAGGACAGTACTTC

abundance: few
j_gene: TRBJ1-1
d_gene: -
v_gene: TRBV7-3
CDR3aa: CASSLRGTNTEAFF
CDR3nt: TGTGCCAGCAGCTTACGGGGGACGAACACTGAAGCTTTCTTT

abundance: few
j_gene: TRBJ2-7
d_gene: TRBD1
v_gene: TRBV2
CDR3aa: CASSATGGRIEQYF
CDR3nt: TGTGCCAGCAGTGCAACAGGGGGCCGGATCGAGCAGTACTTC

abundance: few
j_gene: TRBJ1-2
d_gene: -
v_gene: TRBV18
CDR3aa: CASSPSLNDGYTF
CDR3nt: TGTGCCAGCTCACCCTCGCTAAACGATGGCTACACCTTC